This is a list of T cell receptor beta chains from one sample in a study of T-cell reconstitution after alpha-beta-depleted transplantation in children. TCRdb reanalysed the PCR reads using MiXCR and keeps one entry per CDR3 protein. The repertoire holds about 200,000 distinct CDR3 sequences, with approximately 19% as singletons. Material: PBMCs, mostly from graft donor cells, obtained 360 days after TCRalphabeta/CD19-depleted stem cell transplant. The receptors derive from a male patient between 2 and 10 years old who had a stem cell transplant for acute lymphoblastic leukemia, so the T cells may come from the graft donor. The conserved cysteine and the conserved F or W are not part of the CDR3 here. The order of the fields is V gene, CDR3 protein.

V: TRBV21-1; CDR3: ASSTPLGLAAHQETQY
V: TRBV20-1; CDR3: SATGTGNTDTQY
V: TRBV7-9; CDR3: ASSLVGRLTTEAF
V: TRBV4-1; CDR3: ASSQAGQGSYEQY
V: TRBV5-1; CDR3: ASSLVGTIHSYNEQF
V: TRBV5-8; CDR3: ASSPVGVYGYT
V: TRBV5-1; CDR3: ASTLDRLNEKLF
V: TRBV24-1; CDR3: ATSEQGWGEQY
V: TRBV4-2; CDR3: ASSPRESNSPLH
V: TRBV7-2; CDR3: ASSTGTVSYEQY
V: TRBV7-9; CDR3: ASSLNQGEDNSPLH
V: TRBV7-9; CDR3: ASSPPGQGTDTQY
V: TRBV20-1; CDR3: SSYLAGEWNEQF
V: TRBV10-1; CDR3: ASSEWGDSYEQY
V: TRBV4-3; CDR3: ASSQEWLADSHTQY
V: TRBV29-1; CDR3: SVVLGMAF
V: TRBV29-1; CDR3: SVLAHTGELF
V: TRBV7-2; CDR3: ASSTIPPTDTQY
V: TRBV25-1; CDR3: ASSAPGIETQY
V: TRBV14; CDR3: ASSQAGMTDYYTEAF
V: TRBV3-1; CDR3: ASSHRQGSSPLH
V: TRBV25-1; CDR3: ASRKGVHNEQF
V: TRBV7-2; CDR3: ASSRPERVGELF
V: TRBV7-9; CDR3: ASSLVFNEQF
V: TRBV10-3; CDR3: AIDGFNTGELF
V: TRBV6-5; CDR3: ASSTTGAGMVDTQY
V: TRBV20-1; CDR3: SARDPKRSNEKLF
V: TRBV4-3; CDR3: ASSQDWTGTNTGELF
V: TRBV29-1; CDR3: SVDGTGGLDEQF
V: TRBV12-3/TRBV12-4; CDR3: ASSRTGGGTQY
V: TRBV10-2; CDR3: ASTSGLAYEQY
V: TRBV29-1; CDR3: SVDPPTGGFLNEQY
V: TRBV5-1; CDR3: ASSLASLRGANVLT
V: TRBV30; CDR3: AWSRAGGLPDTQY
V: TRBV6-1; CDR3: ASSETGQNSYEQY
V: TRBV4-1; CDR3: ASSQGRAGGDEAF
V: TRBV5-1; CDR3: ASSPGVHYEQY
V: TRBV28; CDR3: ASSLNQGDQPQH
V: TRBV5-1; CDR3: ASSPEGTGELF
V: TRBV11-2; CDR3: ASSLEEQGGSNEQF
V: TRBV29-1; CDR3: SVFRTGTNTGELF
V: TRBV27; CDR3: ASSPGRIIVETQY
V: TRBV6-5; CDR3: ASSWGGSGANVLT
V: TRBV7-9; CDR3: ASRSWTENEQY
V: TRBV3-1; CDR3: ASSRPQGFSYEQY
V: TRBV29-1; CDR3: SVYPDRAVYGYT
V: TRBV5-1; CDR3: ASSVRDKAVTGELF
V: TRBV5-1; CDR3: ASSLSTGGPGAENTEAF
V: TRBV10-3; CDR3: AISEGDRGSGNTIY
V: TRBV27; CDR3: ASSPQGAPGANVLT
V: TRBV5-1; CDR3: ASSYSGTHSYEQY
V: TRBV29-1; CDR3: SVDTTDADTQY
V: TRBV20-1; CDR3: SARVPGQNEQF